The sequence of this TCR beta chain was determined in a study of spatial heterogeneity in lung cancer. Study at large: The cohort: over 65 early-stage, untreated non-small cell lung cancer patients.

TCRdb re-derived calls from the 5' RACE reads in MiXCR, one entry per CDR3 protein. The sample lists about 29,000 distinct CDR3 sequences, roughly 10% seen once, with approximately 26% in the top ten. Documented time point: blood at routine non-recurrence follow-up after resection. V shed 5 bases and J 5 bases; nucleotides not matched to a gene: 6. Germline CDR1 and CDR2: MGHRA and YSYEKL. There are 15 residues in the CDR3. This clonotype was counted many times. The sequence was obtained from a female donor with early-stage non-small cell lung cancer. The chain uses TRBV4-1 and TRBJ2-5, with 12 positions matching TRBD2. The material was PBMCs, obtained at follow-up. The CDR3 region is CASSSSGGASETQYF. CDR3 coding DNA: TGCGCCAGCAGCTCTAGCGGGGGGGCATCTGAGACCCAGTACTTC.